The 29 T cell receptor beta chains listed next were all sequenced from one sample in a study of beta chain features in type 1 diabetes. The authors reverse transcribed all of the isolated RNA, so sequencing captured expressed TCRB transcripts. Method: immunoSEQ multiplex PCR; TCRdb's copy keeps in-frame clones and lacks some. The repertoire consists of 390,000 or so clones, with around 14% occurring once and the leading ten covering around 0.035%. The sequenced sample was naive CD4+ T cells from blood. The source is a man aged 25-45 years in good health.

The V gene is TRBV5-1, the J gene TRBJ2-1; TRBD1 aligns across 7 bases. Germline CDR1 reads SGHRS; CDR2 reads YFSETQ. The CDR3 contains 13 residues. V shed 6 bases and J 8 bases; nucleotides not matched to a gene: 8. CDR3 DNA sequence: TGCGCCAGCAAGAGGATAACAGGGGATGAGCAGTTCTTC. Encoded protein: CASKRITGDEQFF. The variable domain in full, completed from reference TRBV5-1 and TRBJ2-1, reads KAGVTQTPRYLIKTRGQQVTLSCSPISGHRSVSWYQQTPGQGLQFLFEYFSETQRNKGNFPGRFSGRQFSNSRSEMNVSTLELGDSALYLCASKRITGDEQFFGPGTRLTVL.

The sample holds a few counts of this clone. This sequence joins TRBV30 and TRBJ1-2; 9 bases align to TRBD1. Trimming at V came to 8 bases and at J to 10 bases, leaving 8 bases not matched to a gene. The CDR3 loop spans 11 amino acids. The germline gives CDR1 GTSNPN, CDR2 SVGIG (reference sequence). DNA for the CDR3: TGTGCCGGGACAGGGACCTCAACCTACACCTTC. It encodes CAGTGTSTYTF.

A single count supports this clone. This rearrangement joins TRBV6-5 to TRBJ2-5, with D possibly being TRBD1 or TRBD2 (5 bases each). Deletions cut 0 bases from V and 4 bases from J, with 9 bases between. The CDR3 spans 14 residues. In germline, CDR1 is MNHEY, CDR2 SVGAGI. The CDR3 nucleotides read TGTGCCAGCAGTTACTCTAAGAGGGGAGAGACCCAGTACTTC. As protein: CASSYSKRGETQYF.

This clone was seen a handful of times. The chain combines TRBV11-2 with TRBJ2-5; D not certain. In germline, CDR1 is SGHAT, CDR2 FQNNGV. The CDR3 spans 12 residues. The V gene lost 5 bases and the J gene lost 5 bases, with 9 bases spanning the gap. Here the CDR3 reads CASSALLETQYF. The CDR3 nucleotides are TGTGCCAGCAGCGCTCTATTGGAGACCCAGTACTTC.

In the case of this clone: Other DNA sequences in this sample translate to the same CDR3. The genes are TRBV30 and TRBJ2-3; D unclear. The CDR3 loop spans 11 amino acids. Per the germline V gene, CDR1 is GTSNPN and CDR2 is SVGIG (reference sequence). Trimming took 2 bases from V and 5 from J, leaving 5 bases between them. CDR3 amino acids: CAWSSGDTQYF. CDR3 DNA sequence: TGTGCCTGGAGTAGTGGAGATACGCAGTATTTT.

V and J are TRBV21-1 and TRBJ2-1; the table's TRBD1 call for D was not verified on the DNA. TRBV21-1 is classified as a pseudogene. The CDR3 has 16 amino acids. CDR3 amino acids: CASSRNTGAAYNEQFF. The CDR3 nucleotides read TGTGCCAGCAGCAGGAATACAGGGGCGGCCTACAATGAGCAGTTCTTC.

This chain connects TRBV5-1 to TRBJ2-5, with 10 bases lining up with TRBD2. V lost 0 bases and J lost 4; bases outside the gene matches: 12. Germline V lookup: CDR1 SGHRS, CDR2 YFSETQ. There are 18 residues in the CDR3. CDR3 nucleotide sequence: TGCGCCAGCAGCTTGGGTCCCCTCGGGCTAGCGGGAGTAGAGACCCAGTACTTC. This gives the protein CASSLGPLGLAGVETQYF. Full variable domain (remainder filled in from reference TRBV5-1 and TRBJ2-5): KAGVTQTPRYLIKTRGQQVTLSCSPISGHRSVSWYQQTPGQGLQFLFEYFSETQRNKGNFPGRFSGRQFSNSRSEMNVSTLELGDSALYLCASSLGPLGLAGVETQYFGPGTRLLVL.

This clone occurred a few times. V gene TRBV18 combines with J gene TRBJ2-7, with D possibly being TRBD1 or TRBD2 (5 bases each). Germline loops: CDR1 KGHSH, CDR2 LQKENI. The CDR3 extends over 13 amino acids. Trimming pared 3 bases from V and 3 bases from J, leaving 9 bases between. The CDR3 DNA reads TGTGCCAGCTCACCCGGGGCAGACTACGAGCAGTACTTC. This sequence encodes CASSPGADYEQYF.

J is TRBJ1-1 and V is TRBV28, with 8 bases that match TRBD1. This CDR3 has 14 amino acids. The trim removed 6 bases at V and 5 bases at J, leaving 8 bases unmatched. Germline loops: CDR1 MDHEN, CDR2 SYDVKM. CDR3 loop: CASRLTGGRTEAFF. The CDR3 region has the DNA TGTGCCAGCAGGTTAACAGGGGGAAGGACTGAAGCTTTCTTT.

The V gene is TRBV29-1, the J gene TRBJ2-1; no clear D. From germline, CDR1 is SQVTM and CDR2 ANQGSEA. V lost 4 bases and J 5 bases, leaving 15 bases between the germline ends. The CDR3 has 14 amino acids. The CDR3 DNA reads TGCAGCGTTGCGTGGATCCGCCGAAACAATGAGCAGTTCTTC. Its translation is CSVAWIRRNNEQFF.

This clone turned up a few times. The chain has TRBV7-8 and TRBJ2-7; tentative D call: TRBD2 (6 bases). V was trimmed by 1 base and J by 5 bases, leaving 15 bases between them. The CDR3 consists of 15 residues. Per the germline V gene, CDR1 is SGHVS and CDR2 is FQNEAQ. Here the CDR3 DNA reads TGTGCCAGCAGCTTAGGTACCAACCGGGGGAACGAGCAGTACGTC. It specifies CASSLGTNRGNEQYV.

The chain combines TRBV7-7 with TRBJ2-7, with D perhaps matching TRBD1 (6 bases). V lost 3 bases and J 7 bases, leaving 13 bases between the germline ends. Germline CDR1 reads SSHAT; CDR2 reads FNYEAQ (reference sequence). CDR3 length: 13 amino acids. This CDR3 reads CASSLYEGTEQYF. CDR3 nucleotides: TGTGCCAGCAGCTTGTATGAAGGGACAGAGCAGTACTTC.

This chain links TRBV21-1 with TRBJ2-5; TRBD1 is the table's D call and was not checked against the DNA. TRBV21-1 is annotated as a pseudogene. CDR3 length: 13 residues. CDR3 amino acids: CASQMDKMETQYF. CDR3 coding DNA: TGTGCCAGCCAGATGGACAAAATGGAGACCCAGTACTTC.

The chain uses TRBV10-3 and TRBJ2-3; D gene uncertain. The CDR3 has 15 residues. Trimming left V 3 bases short and J 0 bases short, with 10 bases between. Per the germline V gene, CDR1 is ENHRY and CDR2 is SYGVKD. Here the CDR3 reads CAISERERSTDTQYF. The CDR3 DNA sequence: TGTGCCATCAGTGAACGTGAGAGGAGCACAGATACGCAGTATTTT.

The rearrangement uses TRBV20-1 and TRBJ1-2; 8 nucleotides match TRBD1. The CDR3 loop spans 11 amino acids. Unmatched junction bases numbered 4, after V lost 6 bases and J lost 7 bases. The V gene's germline CDR1 is DFQATT and CDR2 SNEGSKA (reference sequence). The CDR3 nucleotides read TGCAGTGCCATAACAGGGGGTGGCTACACCTTC. Amino acid sequence: CSAITGGGYTF.

A note on this clone: Being one base from a much bigger clone, this may be a read error. Other DNA sequences in the same sample also yield this CDR3. V usage is TRBV30 and J usage is TRBJ2-5; perhaps TRBD1 as D (5 bases). This CDR3 has 15 residues. CDR1 is GTSNPN, CDR2 SVGIG, per germline (reference sequence). V lost 4 bases to trimming and J lost 0 bases, with 15 bases between them. The DNA for the CDR3 is TGTGCCTGGAACGGGCGGACAACGTACCAAGAGACCCAGTACTTC. It specifies CAWNGRTTYQETQYF.

This clone was counted a few times. The rearrangement links TRBV4-1 to TRBJ2-1; D is uncertain. The CDR3 sequence is 12 residues long. The germline gives CDR1 MGHRA, CDR2 YSYEKL. Deletions cut 0 bases from V and 9 bases from J, with 6 bases between. In DNA, the CDR3 is TGCGCCAGCAGCCAAGAGGCGCGTGAGCAGTTCTTC. Its protein is CASSQEAREQFF.

This chain connects TRBV29-1 to TRBJ1-3; D not certain. The V end lost 5 bases, the J end lost 9 bases, and 14 bases lay between the germline ends. Germline V lookup: CDR1 SQVTM, CDR2 ANQGSEA. There are 12 residues in the CDR3. The CDR3 sequence: CSVSKAGSTIYF. DNA of the CDR3: TGCAGCGTTAGTAAAGCTGGGAGCACCATATATTTT.

This clone has only a few counts. This chain joins TRBV27 and TRBJ1-2, with TRBD1 identical over 7 bases. This CDR3 spans 14 amino acids. V shed 3 bases and J 4 bases; nucleotides not matched to a gene: 5. Germline loops: CDR1 MNHEY, CDR2 SMNVEV (reference sequence). The CDR3 spells CASSFDRETYGYTF. The CDR3 region has the DNA TGTGCCAGCAGTTTCGACAGGGAAACCTATGGCTACACCTTC.

The genes are TRBV14 and TRBJ1-4; weak D call: TRBD1 (5 bases). Germline V gene lookup returns CDR1 SGHDN and CDR2 FVKESK. CDR3 length: 15 residues. Trimming left V 3 bases short and J 5 bases short, with 13 bases between. CDR3 in DNA: TGTGCCAGCAGCCAGAGACAGAAGGCAAATGAAAAACTGTTTTTT. This codes for CASSQRQKANEKLFF.

This clone has only a few counts. The chain combines TRBV5-4 with TRBJ2-3; D possibly corresponds to TRBD1 (6 bases). This CDR3 region has 13 residues. Germline CDR1 SGHNT, CDR2 YYREEE (reference sequence). V lost 2 bases, J lost 4 bases, and 8 bases lay in between. CDR3 region: CASSLNRADTQYF. The CDR3 coding sequence is TGTGCCAGCAGCTTAAACAGGGCAGATACGCAGTATTTT.

The chain employs TRBV11-2 and TRBJ1-2, with a possible D match to TRBD1 (5 bases). The ends were cut back, 3 bases at V and 4 bases at J, with 15 bases in the middle. This CDR3 has 15 amino acids. CDR1 and CDR2 from the germline V gene are SGHAT and FQNNGV. The CDR3 sequence is CASSLFGTGPYGYTF. As DNA, the CDR3 is TGTGCCAGCAGCTTGTTTGGGACCGGTCCCTATGGCTACACCTTC.

The CDR3 reads CASSLARAGIGRNQPQHF. DNA of the CDR3: TGTGCCAGCAGCTTAGCGCGGGCAGGTATTGGTAGAAATCAGCCCCAGCATTTT. The genes are TRBV7-2 and TRBJ1-5; D is unresolved. Germline loops: CDR1 SGHTA, CDR2 FQGNSA. The ends were cut back, 0 bases at V and 4 bases at J, with 19 bases in the middle. There are 18 residues in the CDR3.

The genes are TRBV4-2 and TRBJ2-3; 9 positions match TRBD2. J was trimmed by 5 bases and V by 2 bases; bases with no gene match: 20. The CDR3 is made up of 20 amino acids. In germline, CDR1 is LGHNA, CDR2 YNFKEQ. The CDR3 DNA is TGTGCCAGCAGCCAACCCCCGGGTAGAGAAGGCGGGAGGGCCAAAGATACGCAGTATTTT. Translating gives CASSQPPGREGGRAKDTQYF.

The CDR3 here is CASSSRLGARETQYF. The CDR3, as DNA: TGCGCCAGCAGCTCCCGTCTGGGGGCGCGGGAGACCCAGTACTTC. The chain employs TRBV5-1 and TRBJ2-5; the D gene is possibly TRBD1 (6 bases). The germline V and J ends were trimmed by 3 bases and 5 bases, with 17 bases remaining between them. The CDR3 consists of 15 residues. Germline V lookup: CDR1 SGHRS, CDR2 YFSETQ.

The chain recombines TRBV15 with TRBJ2-1, with D perhaps matching TRBD2 (5 bases). This CDR3 contains 14 residues. V was shortened by 2 bases and J by 8 bases, with 13 bases between the two germline ends. The V gene's germline CDR1 is LNHNV and CDR2 YYDKDF (reference sequence). The CDR3 sequence is CATSRRGISDEQFF. Here the CDR3 DNA reads TGTGCCACCAGCAGACGGGGAATTAGCGATGAGCAGTTCTTC.

The V gene is TRBV5-6, the J gene TRBJ2-1; D ambiguous. The CDR3 extends over 13 amino acids. Trimming removed 7 bases at V and 6 bases at J, with 14 bases between. Germline CDR1 is SGHDT and CDR2 is YYEEEE. CDR3 sequence reads: CASVWGLGNEQFF. As DNA, the CDR3 is TGTGCCAGCGTCTGGGGTTTGGGCAATGAGCAGTTCTTC.

The gene calls are TRBV21-1 and TRBJ2-7. TRBV21-1 has pseudogene status. CDR3 length: 17 amino acids. The CDR3 spells CASSKGGVSASSYEQYF. In DNA, the CDR3 is TGTGCCAGCAGCAAAGGAGGGGTGTCAGCGAGCTCCTACGAGCAGTACTTC.

The rearrangement joins TRBV13 to TRBJ1-1; D is ambiguous. Trimming removed 4 bases at V and 4 bases at J, with 19 bases between. CDR1 is PRHDT and CDR2 is FYEKMQ in the germline V gene (reference sequence). The CDR3 spans 16 residues. This CDR3 reads CASSSQTAGVVTEAFF. CDR3 DNA: TGTGCCAGCAGCTCCCAAACCGCAGGCGTAGTCACTGAAGCTTTCTTT.